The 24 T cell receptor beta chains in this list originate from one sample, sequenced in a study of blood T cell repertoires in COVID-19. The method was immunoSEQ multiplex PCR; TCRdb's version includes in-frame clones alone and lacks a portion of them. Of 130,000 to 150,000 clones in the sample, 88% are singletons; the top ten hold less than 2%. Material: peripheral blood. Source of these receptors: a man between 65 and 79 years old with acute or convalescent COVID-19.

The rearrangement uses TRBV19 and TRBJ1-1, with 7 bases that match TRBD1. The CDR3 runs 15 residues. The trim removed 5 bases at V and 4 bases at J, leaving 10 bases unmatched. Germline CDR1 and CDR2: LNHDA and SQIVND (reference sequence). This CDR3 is CASSWDSRVGTEAFF. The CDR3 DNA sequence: TGTGCCAGTAGTTGGGACAGCCGGGTAGGCACTGAAGCTTTCTTT.

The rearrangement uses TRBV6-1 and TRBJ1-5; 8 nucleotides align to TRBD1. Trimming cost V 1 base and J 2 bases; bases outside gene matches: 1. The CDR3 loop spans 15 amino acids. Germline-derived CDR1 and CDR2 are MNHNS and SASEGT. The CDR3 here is CASSEVDRGNQPQHF. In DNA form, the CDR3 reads TGTGCCAGCAGTGAAGTGGACAGGGGCAATCAGCCCCAGCATTTT.

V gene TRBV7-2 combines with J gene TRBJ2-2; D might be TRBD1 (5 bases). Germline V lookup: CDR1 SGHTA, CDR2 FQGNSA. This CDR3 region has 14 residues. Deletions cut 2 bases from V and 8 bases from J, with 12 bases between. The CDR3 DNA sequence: TGTGCCAGCAGCTTAAATCTCCAGGGTGGGGAGCTGTTTTTT. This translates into CASSLNLQGGELFF. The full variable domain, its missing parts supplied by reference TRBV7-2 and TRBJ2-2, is GAGVSQSPSNKVTEKGKDVELRCDPISGHTALYWYRQSLGQGLEFLIYFQGNSAPDKSGLPSDRFSAERTGGSVSTLTIQRTQQEDSAVYLCASSLNLQGGELFFGEGSRLTVL.

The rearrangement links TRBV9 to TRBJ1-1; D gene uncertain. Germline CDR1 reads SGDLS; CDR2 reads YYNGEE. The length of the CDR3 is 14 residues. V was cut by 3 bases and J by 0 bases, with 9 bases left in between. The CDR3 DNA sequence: TGTGCCAGCAGCGGTGGGAGGGTGAACACTGAAGCTTTCTTT. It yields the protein CASSGGRVNTEAFF.

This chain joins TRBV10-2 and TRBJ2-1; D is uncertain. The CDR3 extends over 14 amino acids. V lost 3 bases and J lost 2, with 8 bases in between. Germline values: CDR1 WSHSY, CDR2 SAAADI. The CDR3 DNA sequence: TGCGCCAGCAGTGAAGCCCAAACCTACAATGAGCAGTTCTTC. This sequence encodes CASSEAQTYNEQFF.

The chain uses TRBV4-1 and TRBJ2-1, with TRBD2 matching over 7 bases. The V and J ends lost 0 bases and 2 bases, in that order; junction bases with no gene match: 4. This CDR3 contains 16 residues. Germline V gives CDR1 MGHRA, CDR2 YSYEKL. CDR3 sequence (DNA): TGCGCCAGCAGCCAAGACGGGGGGAGGGCCTACAATGAGCAGTTCTTC. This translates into CASSQDGGRAYNEQFF.

CDR3 residues: CASSLSLSGEQFF. As DNA, the CDR3 is TGTGCCAGCAGTTTGAGTCTTAGCGGGGAGCAGTTCTTC. The V gene is TRBV12-3 or TRBV12-4, the J gene TRBJ2-1; 7 bases line up with TRBD2. The CDR3 extends over 13 amino acids. Trimming took 3 bases from V and 10 from J; bases not matched to a gene: 6.

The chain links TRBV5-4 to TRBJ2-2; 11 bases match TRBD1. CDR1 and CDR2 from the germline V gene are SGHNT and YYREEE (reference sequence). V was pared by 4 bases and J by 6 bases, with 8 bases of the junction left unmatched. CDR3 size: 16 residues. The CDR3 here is CASSQPGQGVAGELFF. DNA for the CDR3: TGTGCCAGCAGCCAGCCGGGACAGGGGGTCGCCGGGGAGCTGTTTTTT.

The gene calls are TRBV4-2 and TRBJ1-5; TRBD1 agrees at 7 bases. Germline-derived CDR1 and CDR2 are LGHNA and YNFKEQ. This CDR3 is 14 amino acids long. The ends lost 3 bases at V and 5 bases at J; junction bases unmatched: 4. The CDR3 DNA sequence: TGTGCCAGCAGCCACGGAGGGGGCGATCAGCCCCAGCATTTT. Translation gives CASSHGGGDQPQHF.

The CDR3: CASSSEGNKGYTF. DNA for the CDR3: TGCGCCAGCAGCTCGGAGGGTAATAAAGGCTACACCTTC. The gene calls are TRBV5-1 and TRBJ1-2; no clear D. The CDR3 runs 13 residues. V lost 3 bases and J lost 8, with 14 bases in between. The V gene's germline CDR1 is SGHRS and CDR2 YFSETQ.

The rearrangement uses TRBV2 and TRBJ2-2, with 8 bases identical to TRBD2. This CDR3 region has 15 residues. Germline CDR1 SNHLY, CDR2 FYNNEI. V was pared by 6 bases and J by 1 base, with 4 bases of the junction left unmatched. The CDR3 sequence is CASRQRGQNTGELFF. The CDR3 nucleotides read TGTGCCAGCAGACAGCGGGGGCAGAACACCGGGGAGCTGTTTTTT.

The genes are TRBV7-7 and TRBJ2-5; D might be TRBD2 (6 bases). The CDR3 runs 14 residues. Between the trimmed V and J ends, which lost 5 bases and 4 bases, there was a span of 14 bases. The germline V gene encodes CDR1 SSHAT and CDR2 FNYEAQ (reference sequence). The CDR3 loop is CASSPLGGGETQYF. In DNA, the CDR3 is TGTGCCAGCAGCCCGTTGGGGGGTGGAGAGACCCAGTACTTC. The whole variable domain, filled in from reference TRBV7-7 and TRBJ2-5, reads GAGVSQSPRYKVTKRGQDVTLRCDPISSHATLYWYQQALGQGPEFLTYFNYEAQPDKSGLPSDRFSAERPEGSISTLTIQRTEQRDSAMYRCASSPLGGGETQYFGPGTRLLVL.

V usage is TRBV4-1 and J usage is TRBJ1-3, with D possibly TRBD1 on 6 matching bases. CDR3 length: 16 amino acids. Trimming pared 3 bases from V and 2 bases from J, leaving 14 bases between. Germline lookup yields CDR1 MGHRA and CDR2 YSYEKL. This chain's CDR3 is CASSHSTGRPGNTIYF. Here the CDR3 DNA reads TGCGCCAGCAGCCACTCGACAGGACGCCCTGGAAACACCATATATTTT.

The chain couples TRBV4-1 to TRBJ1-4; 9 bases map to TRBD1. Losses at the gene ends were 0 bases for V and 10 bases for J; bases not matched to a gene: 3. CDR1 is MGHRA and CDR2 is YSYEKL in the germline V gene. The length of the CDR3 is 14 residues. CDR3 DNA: TGCGCCAGCAGCCAAGAGGGACAGGGAAGAAAACTGTTTTTT. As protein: CASSQEGQGRKLFF.

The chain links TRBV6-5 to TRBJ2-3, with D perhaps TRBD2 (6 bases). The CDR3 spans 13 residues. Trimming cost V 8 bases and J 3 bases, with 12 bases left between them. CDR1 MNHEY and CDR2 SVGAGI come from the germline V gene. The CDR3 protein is CASGLAGTDTQYF. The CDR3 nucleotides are TGTGCCAGCGGCCTGGCGGGGACAGATACGCAGTATTTT.

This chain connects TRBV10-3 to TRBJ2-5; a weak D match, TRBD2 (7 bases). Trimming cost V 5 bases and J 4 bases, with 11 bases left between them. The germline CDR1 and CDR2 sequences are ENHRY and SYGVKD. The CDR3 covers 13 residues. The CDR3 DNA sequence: TGTGCCATCAGTCCGGGGGGCCGAGAGACCCAGTACTTC. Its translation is CAISPGGRETQYF.

CDR3 amino acids: CASSYSAGTGNEQFF. CDR3 DNA sequence: TGTGCCAGCAGTTACTCGGCAGGGACAGGCAATGAGCAGTTCTTC. The V call is TRBV6-2 or TRBV6-3, the J call TRBJ2-1; 8 nucleotides align to TRBD1. The V segment lost 0 bases and the J segment 6 bases; nucleotides outside the gene matches: 4. Looked up from germline, CDR1 is MNHEY and CDR2 is SVGEGT. The CDR3 covers 15 residues.

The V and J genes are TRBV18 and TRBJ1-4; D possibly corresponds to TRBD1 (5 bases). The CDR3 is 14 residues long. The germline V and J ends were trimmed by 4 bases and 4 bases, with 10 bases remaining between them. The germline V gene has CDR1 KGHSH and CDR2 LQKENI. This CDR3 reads CASSHGAVNEKLFF. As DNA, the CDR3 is TGTGCCAGCTCACATGGGGCAGTTAATGAAAAACTGTTTTTT.

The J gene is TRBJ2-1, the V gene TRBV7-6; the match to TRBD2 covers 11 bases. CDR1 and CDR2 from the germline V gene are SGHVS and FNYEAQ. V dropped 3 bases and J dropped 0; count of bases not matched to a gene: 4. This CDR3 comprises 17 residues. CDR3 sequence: CASSFASGGSSYNEQFF. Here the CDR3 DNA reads TGTGCCAGCAGCTTCGCTAGCGGGGGGTCCTCCTACAATGAGCAGTTCTTC. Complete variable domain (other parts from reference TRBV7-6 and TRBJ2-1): GAGVSQSPRYKVTKRGQDVALRCDPISGHVSLYWYRQALGQGPEFLTYFNYEAQQDKSGLPNDRFSAERPEGSISTLTIQRTEQRDSAMYRCASSFASGGSSYNEQFFGPGTRLTVL.

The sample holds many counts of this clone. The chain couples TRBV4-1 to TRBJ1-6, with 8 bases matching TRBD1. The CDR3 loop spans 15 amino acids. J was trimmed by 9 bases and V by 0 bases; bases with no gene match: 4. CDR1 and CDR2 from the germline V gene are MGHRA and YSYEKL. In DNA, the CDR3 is TGCGCCAGCAGCCAAGATCACAGGGGGGGTTCACCCCTCCACTTT. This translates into CASSQDHRGGSPLHF.

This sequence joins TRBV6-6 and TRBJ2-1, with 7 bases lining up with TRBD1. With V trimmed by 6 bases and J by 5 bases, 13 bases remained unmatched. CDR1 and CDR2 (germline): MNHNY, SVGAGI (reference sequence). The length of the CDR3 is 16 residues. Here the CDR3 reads CASSDPVTGNNNEQFF. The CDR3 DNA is TGTGCCAGCAGCGACCCCGTGACAGGGAACAACAATGAGCAGTTCTTC.

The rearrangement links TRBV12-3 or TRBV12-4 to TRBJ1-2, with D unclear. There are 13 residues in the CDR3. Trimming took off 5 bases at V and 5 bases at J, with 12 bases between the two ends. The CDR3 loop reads CASSPPGKYGYTF. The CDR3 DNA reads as TGTGCCAGCAGTCCCCCGGGGAAGTATGGCTACACCTTC.

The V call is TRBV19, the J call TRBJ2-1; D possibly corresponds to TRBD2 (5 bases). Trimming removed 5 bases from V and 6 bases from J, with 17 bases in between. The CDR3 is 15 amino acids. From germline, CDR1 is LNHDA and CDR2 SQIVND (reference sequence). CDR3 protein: CASSPRSSPVNEQFF. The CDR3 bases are TGTGCCAGTAGTCCGCGCTCTAGCCCCGTCAATGAGCAGTTCTTC.

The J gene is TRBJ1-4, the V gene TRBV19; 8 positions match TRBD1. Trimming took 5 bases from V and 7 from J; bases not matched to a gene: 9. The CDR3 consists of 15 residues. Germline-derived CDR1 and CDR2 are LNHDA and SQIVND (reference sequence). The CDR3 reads CASSADRGAAEKLFF. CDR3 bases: TGTGCCAGTAGTGCCGACAGGGGTGCCGCTGAAAAACTGTTTTTT.